This TCR beta chain was found in a study of T cell responses to AZD1222 COVID-19 vaccine. On the study more broadly: Second-dose recipients at about 4 or about 12 weeks were treated as one pooled group.

Assay: immunoSEQ multiplex PCR; the TCRdb copy retains only in-frame clones and omits some. The table has around 87,000 clones, under 95% seen once; the top ten hold 20% to 25%. The CDR3 runs to 13 residues. Deletions cut 3 bases from V and 4 bases from J, with 9 bases between. Sequencing used peripheral blood, obtained on day 0 of AZD1222 vaccination. This chain uses TRBV12-3 or TRBV12-4 with TRBJ1-1, with a weak D call TRBD1 (6 bases). This clonotype originated in an adult in good health. The CDR3 nucleotides read TGTGCCAGCAGTTTTAGAGGGGGCACTGAAGCTTTCTTT. Residues: CASSFRGGTEAFF.